A single sample gave rise to the 21 T cell receptor beta chains below, sequenced in a study of a mutant IDH1 vaccine in newly diagnosed glioma. Described time point: week 5, during vaccination. The content of each vaccine dose was 300 ug of mutant IDH1 20-mer peptide, and topical imiquimod accompanied it. These receptors have no identified antigens. Sequenced by immunoSEQ multiplex PCR; TCRdb stores in-frame clones only, minus some. The repertoire holds about 42,000 clones, around 85% seen once, with around 1.5% in the top ten. Sequencing was performed on PBMCs, taken from a glioma patient whose treatment included an IDH1 peptide vaccine. Every receptor here comes from a man in his forties or fifties with glioma.

V gene TRBV6-4 combines with J gene TRBJ1-5; 7 positions agree with TRBD1. The J segment lost 1 base and the V segment lost 3 bases, leaving 3 bases of the junction unmatched. Germline V gene data show CDR1 as MRHNA and CDR2 as SNTAGT. The CDR3 length is 15 residues. Here the CDR3 reads CASSERQGSNQPQHF. In DNA form, the CDR3 reads TGTGCCAGCAGTGAACGACAGGGAAGCAATCAGCCCCAGCATTTT.

The chain joins TRBV27 to TRBJ2-5, with TRBD2 identical over 8 bases. The CDR3 is 15 amino acids. J was trimmed by 3 bases and V by 6 bases; bases with no gene match: 9. CDR1 is MNHEY, CDR2 SMNVEV, per germline (reference sequence). The CDR3: CASRFLGGLEETQYF. The CDR3 DNA reads TGTGCCAGCAGATTCCTCGGGGGACTAGAAGAGACCCAGTACTTC.

The chain carries TRBV18 and TRBJ2-7; TRBD1 aligns across 9 bases. The CDR3 spans 15 residues. Per germline, CDR1 KGHSH and CDR2 LQKENI. The ends lost 3 bases at V and 7 bases at J; junction bases unmatched: 10. The CDR3 DNA reads TGTGCCAGCTCACCCGCAGGACAGGGGCTGGGGGAGCAGTACTTC. Its translation: CASSPAGQGLGEQYF.

The CDR3 loop is CASSLRAGVNYGYTF. CDR3 nucleotide sequence: TGTGCCAGCAGTTTAAGGGCAGGGGTTAACTATGGCTACACCTTC. The rearrangement joins TRBV27 to TRBJ1-2; possible D gene TRBD1, 6 bases. Looked up from germline, CDR1 is MNHEY and CDR2 is SMNVEV (reference sequence). Between the trimmed V and J ends, which lost 2 bases and 1 base, there was a span of 11 bases. CDR3 length: 15 residues.

This sequence joins TRBV6-4 and TRBJ2-2; no definite D call. This CDR3 is built from 13 residues. Trimming removed 2 bases at V and 6 bases at J, with 7 bases between. From germline, CDR1 is MRHNA and CDR2 SNTAGT. CDR3 loop: CASSDGDPGELFF. CDR3 coding DNA: TGTGCCAGCAGTGACGGCGATCCCGGGGAGCTGTTTTTT.

A word on this clone: This sample includes further DNA sequences coding for the same CDR3. The CDR3: CASSLEAAYGYTF. DNA for the CDR3: TGCGCCAGCAGCTTGGAGGCAGCTTATGGCTACACCTTC. The genes are TRBV5-1 and TRBJ1-2; D remains unclear. V was cut by 0 bases and J by 5 bases, with 8 bases left in between. CDR3 size: 13 residues. Germline-derived CDR1 and CDR2 are SGHRS and YFSETQ.

The chain joins TRBV7-9 to TRBJ1-1, with TRBD1 as a possible D gene (5 bases). The V end lost 11 bases, the J end lost 1 base, and 14 bases lay between the germline ends. From germline, CDR1 is SEHNR and CDR2 FQNEAQ (reference sequence). This CDR3 has 13 amino acids. The DNA of the CDR3 is TGTGCCTCTTCCTACAGGCCGAACACTGAAGCTTTCTTT. Protein sequence: CASSYRPNTEAFF.

The J gene is TRBJ2-7, the V gene TRBV4-3; 11 bases agree with TRBD1. Germline trimming cut 4 bases from V and 3 bases from J; bases unmatched to any gene: 2. The CDR3 contains 14 residues. Germline V gene data show CDR1 as LGHNA and CDR2 as YSLEER. CDR3 sequence: CASSPGTGGYEQYF. The CDR3, as DNA: TGCGCCAGCAGCCCGGGGACAGGGGGCTACGAGCAGTACTTC.

This clone occurred a few times. The V gene is TRBV19, the J gene TRBJ1-5, with D unresolved. V lost 3 bases, J lost 5 bases, and 14 bases lay in between. Germline V gene sequence: CDR1 LNHDA, CDR2 SQIVND (reference sequence). The CDR3 is 15 amino acids. The CDR3 DNA follows: TGTGCCAGTAGTATCCCGGGGTTGAGCGATCAGCCCCAGCATTTT. Amino acids: CASSIPGLSDQPQHF. Full variable domain (rest looked up from reference TRBV19 and TRBJ1-5): DGGITQSPKYLFRKEGQNVTLSCEQNLNHDAMYWYRQDPGQGLRLIYYSQIVNDFQKGDIAEGYSVSREKKESFPLTVTSAQKNPTAFYLCASSIPGLSDQPQHFGDGTRLSIL.

The chain employs TRBV6-5 and TRBJ2-1, with 8 bases fitting TRBD2. Looked up from germline, CDR1 is MNHEY and CDR2 is SVGAGI. The CDR3 length is 15 residues. V was pared by 0 bases and J by 5 bases, with 3 bases of the junction left unmatched. CDR3 sequence (DNA): TGTGCCAGCAGTTACTCACAGCGGGGGAACAATGAGCAGTTCTTC. The encoded protein is CASSYSQRGNNEQFF.

The chain combines TRBV7-2 with TRBJ2-7, with TRBD2 matching over 12 bases. CDR1 and CDR2 from the germline V gene are SGHTA and FQGNSA. The CDR3 is 14 amino acids. V lost 3 bases and J lost 4; bases outside the gene matches: 1. The CDR3 bases are TGTGCCAGCAGCTTTCTAGCGGGAGGGTACGAGCAGTACTTC. It translates to CASSFLAGGYEQYF.

This chain uses TRBV25-1 with TRBJ1-5; D call uncertain. In germline, CDR1 is MGHDK, CDR2 SYGVNS. This CDR3 contains 14 residues. The V end was cut by 6 bases, the J end by 3 bases, with 12 bases between. The CDR3 reads CASRRWSLNQPQHF. CDR3 bases: TGTGCCAGCAGACGGTGGAGTCTCAATCAGCCCCAGCATTTT.

The rearrangement joins TRBV6-5 to TRBJ2-5; possibly TRBD1 for D (5 bases). The germline V gene encodes CDR1 MNHEY and CDR2 SVGAGI. The germline V and J ends were trimmed by 5 bases and 2 bases, with 9 bases remaining between them. The CDR3 has 13 residues. CDR3 bases: TGTGCCAGCAGTCCACAGGCACAAGAGACCCAGTACTTC. Translation gives CASSPQAQETQYF.

This clone was seen once. This sequence joins TRBV2 and TRBJ1-1; 8 positions match TRBD1. This CDR3 has 14 residues. Per germline, CDR1 SNHLY and CDR2 FYNNEI. V lost 6 bases to trimming and J lost 5 bases; unmatched junction nucleotides: 8. The CDR3, as DNA: TGTGCCAGCAGCCCCAGGGGGCAGGGGACTGAAGCTTTCTTT. Translated, it gives CASSPRGQGTEAFF.

This rearrangement joins TRBV7-9 to TRBJ2-7, with 7 bases fitting TRBD1. The CDR3 is 14 amino acids. Germline CDR1 reads SEHNR; CDR2 reads FQNEAQ (reference sequence). The trim removed 6 bases at V and 5 bases at J, leaving 10 bases unmatched. The CDR3 spells CASRPNRGGHEQYF. CDR3 nucleotide sequence: TGTGCCAGCAGACCGAACAGGGGTGGGCACGAGCAGTACTTC. The whole variable domain, filled in from reference TRBV7-9 and TRBJ2-7, reads DTGVSQNPRHKITKRGQNVTFRCDPISEHNRLYWYRQTLGQGPEFLTYFQNEAQLEKSRLLSDRFSAERPKGSFSTLEIQRTEQGDSAMYLCASRPNRGGHEQYFGPGTRLTVT.

The chain recombines TRBV4-1 with TRBJ2-3; weak D call: TRBD1 (5 bases). This CDR3 region has 17 residues. Trimming removed 0 bases at V and 3 bases at J, with 16 bases between. CDR1 MGHRA and CDR2 YSYEKL come from the germline V gene. CDR3 amino acids: CASSQDRGGSQTDTQYF. The CDR3 DNA sequence: TGCGCCAGCAGCCAAGATAGGGGCGGATCCCAAACAGATACGCAGTATTTT.

The chain uses TRBV6-4 and TRBJ2-3, with no clear D. Germline V gives CDR1 MRHNA, CDR2 SNTAGT. Trimming left V 4 bases short and J 5 bases short, with 10 bases between. This CDR3 region has 13 residues. CDR3 amino acids: CASSVGYGDTQYF. The CDR3 DNA sequence: TGTGCCAGCAGTGTGGGCTATGGAGATACGCAGTATTTT.

The chain has TRBV7-2 and TRBJ1-1; 8 bases are a match to TRBD1. The V gene end was trimmed by 5 bases and the J gene end by 4 bases; junction bases not matched to a gene: 12. The CDR3 extends over 16 amino acids. The germline gives CDR1 SGHTA, CDR2 FQGNSA. The DNA for the CDR3 is TGTGCCAGCAGCGACACGCCTAATACAGGGGGCACTGAAGCTTTCTTT. Translation gives CASSDTPNTGGTEAFF.

This sequence joins TRBV5-1 and TRBJ2-3, with 8 bases aligning to TRBD2. This CDR3 is 18 amino acids long. Germline V lookup: CDR1 SGHRS, CDR2 YFSETQ. Germline trimming cut 0 bases from V and 4 bases from J; bases unmatched to any gene: 13. The CDR3 bases are TGCGCCAGCAGCTTGGGAATGAGCACGAGCGGGAGTGCAGATACGCAGTATTTT. Amino acids: CASSLGMSTSGSADTQYF.

The CDR3: CASRPTGFTEAFF. CDR3 in DNA: TGCGCCAGCAGACCGACTGGATTCACTGAAGCTTTCTTT. V usage is TRBV5-1 and J usage is TRBJ1-1; D remains ambiguous. The V gene's germline CDR1 is SGHRS and CDR2 YFSETQ. The V end lost 5 bases, the J end lost 4 bases, and 12 bases lay between the germline ends. This CDR3 has 13 residues.

The chain combines TRBV9 with TRBJ2-2, with 8 bases lining up with TRBD2. Germline CDR1 and CDR2: SGDLS and YYNGEE. This CDR3 contains 15 residues. Trimming took 7 bases from V and 6 from J; bases not matched to a gene: 11. The CDR3 protein is CASSWGSGTSGELFF. Written as DNA, the CDR3 is TGTGCCAGCTCTTGGGGTAGCGGGACTTCCGGGGAGCTGTTTTTT.